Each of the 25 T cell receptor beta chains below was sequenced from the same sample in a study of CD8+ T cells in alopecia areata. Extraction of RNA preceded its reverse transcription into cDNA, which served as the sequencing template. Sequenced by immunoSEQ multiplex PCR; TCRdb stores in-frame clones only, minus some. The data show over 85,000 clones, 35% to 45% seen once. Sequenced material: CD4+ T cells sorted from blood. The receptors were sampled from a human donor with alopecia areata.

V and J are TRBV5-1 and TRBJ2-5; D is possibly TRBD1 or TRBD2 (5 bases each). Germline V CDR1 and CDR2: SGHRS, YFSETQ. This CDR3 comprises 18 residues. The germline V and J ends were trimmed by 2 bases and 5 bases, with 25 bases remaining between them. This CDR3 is CASSLGALHYIGKETQYF. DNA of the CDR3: TGCGCCAGCAGCTTAGGGGCCCTTCACTACATCGGGAAGGAGACCCAGTACTTC.

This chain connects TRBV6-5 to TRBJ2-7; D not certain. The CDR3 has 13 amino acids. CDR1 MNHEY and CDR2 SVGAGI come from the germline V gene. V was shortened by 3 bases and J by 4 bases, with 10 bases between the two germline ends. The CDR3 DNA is TGTGCCAGCAGTTATCTCGGTCGGTACGAGCAGTACTTC. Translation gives CASSYLGRYEQYF.

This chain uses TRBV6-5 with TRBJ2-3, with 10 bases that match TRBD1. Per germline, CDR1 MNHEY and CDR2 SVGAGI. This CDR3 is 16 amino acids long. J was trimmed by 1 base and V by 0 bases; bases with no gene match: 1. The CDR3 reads CASSYSGQGRTDTQYF. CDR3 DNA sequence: TGTGCCAGCAGTTACTCGGGACAGGGGCGCACAGATACGCAGTATTTT.

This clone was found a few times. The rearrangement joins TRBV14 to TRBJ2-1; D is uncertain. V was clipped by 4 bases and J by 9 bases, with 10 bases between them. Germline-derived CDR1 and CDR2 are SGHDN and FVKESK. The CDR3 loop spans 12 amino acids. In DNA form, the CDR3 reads TGTGCCAGCAGCCTCGCCACTTCTGAGCAGTTCTTC. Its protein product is CASSLATSEQFF.

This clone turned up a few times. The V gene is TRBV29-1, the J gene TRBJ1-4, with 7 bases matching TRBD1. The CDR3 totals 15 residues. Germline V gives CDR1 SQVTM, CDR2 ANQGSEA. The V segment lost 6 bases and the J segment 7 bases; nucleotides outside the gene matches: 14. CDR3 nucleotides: TGCAGCGTCGCAGCAGGGACAGTGACTGGTGAAAAACTGTTTTTT. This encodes CSVAAGTVTGEKLFF.

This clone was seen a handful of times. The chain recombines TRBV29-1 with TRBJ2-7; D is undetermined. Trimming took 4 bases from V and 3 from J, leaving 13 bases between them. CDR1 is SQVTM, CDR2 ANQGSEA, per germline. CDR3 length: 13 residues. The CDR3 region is CSVAPSSNYEQYF. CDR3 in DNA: TGCAGCGTTGCTCCCAGTAGCAACTACGAGCAGTACTTC.

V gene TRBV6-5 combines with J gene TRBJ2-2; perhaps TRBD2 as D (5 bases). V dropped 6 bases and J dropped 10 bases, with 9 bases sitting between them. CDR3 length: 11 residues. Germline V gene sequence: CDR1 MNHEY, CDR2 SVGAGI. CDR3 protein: CASSQREELFF. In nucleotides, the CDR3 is TGTGCCAGCAGCCAGAGGGAGGAGCTGTTTTTT.

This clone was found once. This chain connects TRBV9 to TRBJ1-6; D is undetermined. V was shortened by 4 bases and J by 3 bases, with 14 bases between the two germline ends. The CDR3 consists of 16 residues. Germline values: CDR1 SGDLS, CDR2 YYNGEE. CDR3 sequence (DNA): TGTGCCAGCAGCCCCCAAAGTGGGCACTATAATTCACCCCTCCACTTT. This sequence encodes CASSPQSGHYNSPLHF.

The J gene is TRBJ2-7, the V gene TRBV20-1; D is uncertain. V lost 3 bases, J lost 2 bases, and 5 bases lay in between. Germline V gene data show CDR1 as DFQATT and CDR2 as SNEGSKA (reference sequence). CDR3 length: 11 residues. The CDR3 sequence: CSARATYEQYF. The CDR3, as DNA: TGCAGTGCTAGGGCAACCTACGAGCAGTACTTC.

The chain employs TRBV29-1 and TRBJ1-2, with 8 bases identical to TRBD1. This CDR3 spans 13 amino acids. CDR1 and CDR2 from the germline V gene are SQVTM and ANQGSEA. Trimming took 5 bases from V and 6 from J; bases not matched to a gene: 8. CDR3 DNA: TGCAGCGTTACCCGGACAGGGACGGATGGCTACACCTTC. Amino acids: CSVTRTGTDGYTF.

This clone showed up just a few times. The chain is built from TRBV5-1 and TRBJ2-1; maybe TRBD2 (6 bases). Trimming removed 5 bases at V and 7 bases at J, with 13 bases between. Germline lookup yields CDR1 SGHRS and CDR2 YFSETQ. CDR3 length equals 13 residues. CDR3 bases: TGCGCCAGCAGTCGCCCTGGGGGGAATGAGCAGTTCTTC. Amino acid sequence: CASSRPGGNEQFF.

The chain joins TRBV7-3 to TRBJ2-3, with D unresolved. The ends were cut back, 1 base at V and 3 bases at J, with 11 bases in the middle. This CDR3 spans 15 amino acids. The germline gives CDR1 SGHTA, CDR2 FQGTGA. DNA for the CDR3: TGTGCCAGCAGCTTAAAAACGATTGGGACAGATACGCAGTATTTT. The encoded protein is CASSLKTIGTDTQYF.

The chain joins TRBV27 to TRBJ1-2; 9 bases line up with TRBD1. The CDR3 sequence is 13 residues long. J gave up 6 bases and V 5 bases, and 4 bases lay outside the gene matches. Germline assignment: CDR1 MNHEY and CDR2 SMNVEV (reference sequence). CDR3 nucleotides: TGTGCCAGCAGTGCCAGGACAGGGGATGGCTACACCTTC. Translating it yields CASSARTGDGYTF.

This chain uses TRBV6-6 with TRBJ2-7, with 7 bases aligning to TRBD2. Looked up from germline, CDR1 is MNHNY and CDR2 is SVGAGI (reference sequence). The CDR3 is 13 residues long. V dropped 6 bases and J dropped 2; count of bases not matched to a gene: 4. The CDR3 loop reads CASSEGTTYEQYF. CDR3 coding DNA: TGTGCCAGCAGCGAAGGGACTACCTACGAGCAGTACTTC.

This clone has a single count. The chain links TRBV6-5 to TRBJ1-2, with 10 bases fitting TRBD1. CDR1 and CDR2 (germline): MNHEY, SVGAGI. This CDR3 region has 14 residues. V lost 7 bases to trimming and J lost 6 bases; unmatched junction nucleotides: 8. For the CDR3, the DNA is TGTGCCAGCACCCGACAGGGGGCGAGGGATGGCTACACCTTC. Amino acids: CASTRQGARDGYTF.

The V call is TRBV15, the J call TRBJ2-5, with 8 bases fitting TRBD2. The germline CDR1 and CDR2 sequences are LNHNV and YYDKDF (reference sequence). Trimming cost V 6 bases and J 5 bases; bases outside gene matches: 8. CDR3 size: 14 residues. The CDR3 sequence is CATRGAGAGETQYF. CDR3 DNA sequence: TGTGCCACCAGGGGAGCGGGGGCAGGGGAGACCCAGTACTTC.

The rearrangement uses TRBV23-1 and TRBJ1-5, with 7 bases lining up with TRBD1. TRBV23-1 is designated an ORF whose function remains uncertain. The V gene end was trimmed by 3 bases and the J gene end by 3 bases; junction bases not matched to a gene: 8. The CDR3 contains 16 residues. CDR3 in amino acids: CASSQPGQALNQPQHF. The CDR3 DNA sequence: TGCGCCAGCAGTCAGCCCGGACAGGCGCTCAATCAGCCCCAGCATTTT.

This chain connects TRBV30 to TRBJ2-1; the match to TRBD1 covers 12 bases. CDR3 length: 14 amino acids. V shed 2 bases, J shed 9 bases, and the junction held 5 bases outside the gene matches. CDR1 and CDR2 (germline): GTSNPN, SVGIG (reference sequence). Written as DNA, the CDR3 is TGTGCCTGGAGTCGGGACAGGGGGCCAAGTGAGCAGTTCTTC. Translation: CAWSRDRGPSEQFF.

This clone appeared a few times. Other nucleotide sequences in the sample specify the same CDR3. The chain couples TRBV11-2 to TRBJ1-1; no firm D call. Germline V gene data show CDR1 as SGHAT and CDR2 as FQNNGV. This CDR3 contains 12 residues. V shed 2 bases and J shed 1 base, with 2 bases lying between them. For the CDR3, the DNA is TGTGCCAGCAGCTTACAGAACACTGAAGCTTTCTTT. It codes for CASSLQNTEAFF.

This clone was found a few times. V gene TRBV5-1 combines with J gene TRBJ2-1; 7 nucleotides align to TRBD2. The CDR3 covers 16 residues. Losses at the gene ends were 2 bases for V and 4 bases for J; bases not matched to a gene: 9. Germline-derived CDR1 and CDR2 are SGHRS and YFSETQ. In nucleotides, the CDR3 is TGCGCCAGCAGCTTAGCAGCGGGAACTTCTTACAATGAGCAGTTCTTC. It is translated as CASSLAAGTSYNEQFF.

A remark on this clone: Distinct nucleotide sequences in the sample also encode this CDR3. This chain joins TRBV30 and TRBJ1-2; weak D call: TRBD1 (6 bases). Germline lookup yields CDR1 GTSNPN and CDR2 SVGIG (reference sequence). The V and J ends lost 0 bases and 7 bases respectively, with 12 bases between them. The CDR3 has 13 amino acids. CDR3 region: CAWSVSGGGGYTF. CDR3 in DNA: TGTGCCTGGAGTGTATCCGGGGGCGGTGGCTACACCTTC.

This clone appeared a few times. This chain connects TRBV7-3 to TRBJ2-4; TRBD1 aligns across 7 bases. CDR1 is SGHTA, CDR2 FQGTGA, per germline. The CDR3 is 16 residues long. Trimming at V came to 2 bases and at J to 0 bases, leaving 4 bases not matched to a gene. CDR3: CASSLDRDLAKNIQYF. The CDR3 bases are TGTGCCAGCAGCTTAGACAGGGACCTAGCCAAAAACATTCAGTACTTC.

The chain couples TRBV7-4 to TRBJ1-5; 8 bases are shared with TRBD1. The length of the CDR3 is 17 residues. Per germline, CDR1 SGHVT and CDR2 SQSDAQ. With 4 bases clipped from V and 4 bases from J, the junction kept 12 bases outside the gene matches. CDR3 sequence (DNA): TGTGCCAGCAGCTCAACCCGGACAGGGTGCAGGAATCAGCCCCAGCATTTT. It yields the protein CASSSTRTGCRNQPQHF.

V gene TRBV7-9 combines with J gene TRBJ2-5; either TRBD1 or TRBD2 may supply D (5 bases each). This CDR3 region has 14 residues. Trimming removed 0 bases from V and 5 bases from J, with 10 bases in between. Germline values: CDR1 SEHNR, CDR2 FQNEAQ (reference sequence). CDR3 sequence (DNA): TGTGCCAGCAGCTTAGCCGGGGCTCGGGAGACCCAGTACTTC. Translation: CASSLAGARETQYF.

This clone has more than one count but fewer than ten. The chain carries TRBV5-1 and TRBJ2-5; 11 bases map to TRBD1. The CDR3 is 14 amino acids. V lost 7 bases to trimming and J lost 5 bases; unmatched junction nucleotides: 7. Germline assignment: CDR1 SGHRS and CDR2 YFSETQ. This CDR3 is CASRTGGLSETQYF. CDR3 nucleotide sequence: TGCGCCAGCCGGACAGGGGGCCTCTCGGAGACCCAGTACTTC. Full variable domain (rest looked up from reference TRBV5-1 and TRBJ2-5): KAGVTQTPRYLIKTRGQQVTLSCSPISGHRSVSWYQQTPGQGLQFLFEYFSETQRNKGNFPGRFSGRQFSNSRSEMNVSTLELGDSALYLCASRTGGLSETQYFGPGTRLLVL.